The text below deals with one T cell receptor beta chain. Its antigen is not yet known. There are no base qualities to consult, and no much larger clone falls within one base. This specimen belongs to a study of STAT5B mutations in CD4+ large granular lymphocyte leukemia (dated by TCRdb to the early 2020s). In the study overall: Among healthy controls, the CDR3 'QG' motif was associated with a particular HLA allele. The TCRbeta repertoires of CD4+ T-cell large granular lymphocyte leukemia patients were compared with the TCRbeta repertoires of healthy blood donors. Flow cytometry on FACSCanto II or FACSVerse showed that the purified fractions were more than 95% pure among lymphocytes.

Buffy coats from some 35 blood donors, supplied by the Finnish Red Cross blood service, were used as healthy controls. All TCR-sequenced material derived from peripheral blood: patient blood samples and healthy donor buffy coats. Peripheral blood mononuclear cells were isolated by Ficoll-Hypaque gradient centrifugation. Magnetic purification was used to isolate CD4+ cells from the buffy coats of the healthy controls. The Gentra Puregene Cell and Tissue kit was used to extract genomic DNA, and a Qubit 2.0 fluorometer was used to measure the amount of genomic DNA. The immunoSEQ assay at survey resolution was applied to genomic DNA for sequencing of TCRbeta rearrangements. The study's own analysis went as follows. In the TCR sequencing data, the smallest productive clonotype frequency that could be detected was 2.59 x 10-5. Only productive TCRbeta rearrangements, meaning sequences that were complete and in-frame, were kept for the analyses. Simpson clonality, calculated in the immunoSEQ Analyzer version 3.0, was used as the measure of sample clonality. Clones were binned by frequency as very rare, small, medium, large (1-20%) or hyperexpanded (>20%). Generation probabilities were estimated with OLGA 1.2.3, V-gene circos plots were made with VDJtools, specificities were searched in VDJdb, and CDR3 motifs were identified with GLIPH. TCRdb re-hosts the immuneACCESS table, in-frame sequences only. Its copies lack some clones; in the studies checked, an unresolved V gene accounts for under half of them, and the cause for the rest is not known. That table supplies the V and J calls and clone size; D and trimming were determined from the DNA. This sample lists around 35,000 clones; 74% were detected once. The ten largest clones capture approximately 0.29% of the sample.

The investigation overall reported the following: Enrichment of TRBV06-family usage was observed among the top patient clones (8/27) relative to healthy controls (2/35). Greater clonality appeared to be present in CD4-sorted patient repertoires than in healthy CD4+ repertoires, and the difference was retained after the putative leukemic clones were removed. The data were not HLA-matched, and the relatively small sample size could explain the higher clonality seen in CD4+ compared with CD8+ T-LGLL. Main leukemic clonotypes were private to each patient, although roughly 25% appeared at low frequency in other patients' non-leukemic repertoires.

From the cysteine through the phenylalanine, the CDR3 covers 14 amino acids. Left in the record is the CDR3 DNA by itself, 42 bases read in frame from the first base. V loses 1 base, J loses 4 bases, and the germline ends lie 10 bases apart. CDR1 and CDR2 (SNHLY, FYNNEI) derive from the germline V gene. The receptor chain draws on TRBV2 and TRBJ1-2; the D gene is unclear. Sequencing input: CD4+ T cells from blood buffy coats. This clonotype was sampled from a human donor in good health. At the DNA level, the sequence is TGTGCCAGCAGTGAAGGGGAATTTGTCTATGGCTACACCTTC. Translated, it gives CASSEGEFVYGYTF.